The TCR beta chain described here comes from a study of Graves' ophthalmopathy and Graves' hyperthyroidism. Findings and caveats of the study: Progression of ophthalmopathy was predicted by the model with less than 71% sensitivity and roughly 73% specificity.

The CDR3 is made up of 15 amino acids. With 5 bases clipped from V and 7 bases from J, the junction kept 6 bases outside the gene matches. Per the germline V gene, CDR1 is MNHEY and CDR2 is SVGEGT. This clonotype was recorded once. No antigen is known for it. The study excluded patients with other autoimmune diseases, uncontrolled infections, pregnancy or lactation. About 10 ml of fresh blood yielded the PBMCs by density gradient. The sequenced template was RNA, covering the TCR beta CDR3 region. The library came from an HTBI-primed first-round RT-PCR and a second-round multiplex PCR. Each CDR3 protein gets one entry after TCRdb re-called the multiplex PCR reads with MiXCR. The sample yields under 800,000 distinct CDR3 sequences, about 20% seen once.

J is TRBJ2-2 and V is TRBV6-2 or TRBV6-3; 11 bases fit TRBD2. The sample taken for sequencing was peripheral blood. The TCR was taken from a woman in her late teens or twenties with stable Graves' hyperthyroidism. Some clones in this sample may be carry-over from other donors' samples. CDR3: CASSTSLAGGGELFF. As DNA, the CDR3 is TGTGCCAGCAGTACCTCTCTAGCGGGAGGCGGGGAGCTGTTTTTT.